This T cell receptor beta chain stems from a study of T cell repertoires in cytomegalovirus infection. Across the whole study: Indicated by public TCR beta signatures were CMV infection and matching HLA type. General study points: Cumulative public TCR beta family frequency identified CMV carriers with the relevant HLA. HLA-C-restricted CMV clonotypes gave the most frequent clonotype in two of eight donors.

V dropped 1 base and J dropped 2 bases, with 6 bases sitting between them. Germline CDR1 reads SGHTA; CDR2 reads FQGNSA. The CDR3 totals 14 residues. TCRdb itself ran the reads through MiXCR, one entry per CDR3 protein. The data hold roughly 190,000 distinct CDR3 sequences, with less than 9.5% observed a single time. This clonotype came up many times. Antigen unknown. This chain uses TRBV7-2 with TRBJ2-1, with unresolved D. The sequencing sample was made of PBMCs. The sequence derives from a human donor in good health (CMV status not recorded). Some clones in this sample may be carry-over from other donors' samples. The CDR3 spells CASSLERTYNEQFF. CDR3 DNA sequence: TGTGCCAGCAGCTTAGAGCGAACCTACAATGAGCAGTTCTTC.